A single sample gave rise to the 19 T cell receptor beta chains below, sequenced in a study of blood T cell repertoires in COVID-19 (dated by TCRdb to 2019 to 2021). To prepare the library, the immunoSEQ multiplex PCR assay was applied. TCRdb provides this immuneACCESS table in a form limited to in-frame rearrangements. Some clones are lacking; in checked studies, under half of them reflect an unresolved V gene, and why the rest are absent is not known. The table for this sample lists 9,500 to 15,000 clones; 70% to 75% of them were counted only once. The ten largest make up 5% to 7% of the sample. What was sequenced was peripheral blood. The source is a man aged 60-69 years with COVID-19, enrolled during active disease.

V is TRBV5-4 and J is TRBJ2-7; the D gene is possibly TRBD1 (5 bases). This CDR3 region has 15 residues. Germline CDR1 is SGHNT and CDR2 is YYREEE (reference sequence). Between the trimmed V and J ends, which lost 0 bases and 0 bases, there was a span of 10 bases. CDR3 protein: CASSLGQGFSYEQYV. As DNA, the CDR3 is TGTGCCAGCAGCTTGGGTCAGGGATTCTCCTACGAGCAGTACGTC.

This sequence joins TRBV5-1 and TRBJ1-1; D is ambiguous. V was shortened by 0 bases and J by 0 bases, with 9 bases between the two germline ends. This CDR3 region has 15 residues. From germline, CDR1 is SGHRS and CDR2 YFSETQ. CDR3 DNA: TGCGCCAGCAGCTTGGGGCTTACAATGAACACTGAAGCTTTCTTT. Protein sequence: CASSLGLTMNTEAFF.

The chain is built from TRBV6-6 and TRBJ1-5, with D unresolved. Germline V CDR1 and CDR2: MNHNY, SVGAGI (reference sequence). The CDR3 covers 16 residues. Trimming removed 0 bases from V and 3 bases from J, with 12 bases in between. This CDR3 reads CASSYSITFTNQPQHF. CDR3 nucleotides: TGTGCCAGCAGTTACTCGATAACATTTACCAATCAGCCCCAGCATTTT.

The V gene is TRBV11-1, the J gene TRBJ1-2; 12 bases map to TRBD1. The V gene end was trimmed by 6 bases and the J gene end by 7 bases; junction bases not matched to a gene: 12. The CDR3 is made up of 16 amino acids. Per the germline V gene, CDR1 is SGHAT and CDR2 is FQDESV (reference sequence). The CDR3 reads CASSQPTGQGASGYTF. CDR3 nucleotides: TGTGCCAGCAGTCAACCGACGGGACAGGGGGCGAGTGGCTACACCTTC.

The chain couples TRBV27 to TRBJ2-1, with TRBD2 matching over 7 bases. Trimming took 7 bases from V and 1 from J; bases not matched to a gene: 1. This CDR3 contains 13 residues. CDR1 MNHEY and CDR2 SMNVEV come from the germline V gene (reference sequence). The CDR3 DNA reads as TGTGCCAGCATGGGAGGGTCCTACAATGAGCAGTTCTTC. This encodes CASMGGSYNEQFF.

This clone was observed a handful of times. The CDR3 spells CASSLLTSGAYNEQFF. In nucleotides, the CDR3 is TGCGCCAGCAGCCTCCTGACTAGCGGGGCCTACAATGAGCAGTTCTTC. The chain employs TRBV5-1 and TRBJ2-1; TRBD2 matches at 11 bases. Trimming cost V 4 bases and J 2 bases; bases outside gene matches: 5. Germline V CDR1 and CDR2: SGHRS, YFSETQ. The CDR3 extends over 16 amino acids.

The chain links TRBV4-3 to TRBJ2-2; 7 nucleotides agree with TRBD1. Germline CDR1 LGHNA, CDR2 YSLEER. The V gene end was trimmed by 0 bases and the J gene end by 4 bases; junction bases not matched to a gene: 14. The length of the CDR3 is 19 residues. The CDR3 spells CASSQDLRGSRVPTGELFF. The CDR3 nucleotides read TGCGCCAGCAGCCAAGATCTCAGGGGGTCGAGGGTGCCCACCGGGGAGCTGTTTTTT.

The rearrangement joins TRBV9 to TRBJ2-1; the D is unclear. In germline, CDR1 is SGDLS, CDR2 YYNGEE. CDR3 length equals 14 residues. V dropped 0 bases and J dropped 3 bases, with 7 bases sitting between them. CDR3 residues: CASSVGLSYNEQFF. The CDR3 nucleotides read TGTGCCAGCAGCGTAGGCTTGAGCTACAATGAGCAGTTCTTC.

This clone was counted only a few times. The chain recombines TRBV5-6 with TRBJ1-1; possible D gene TRBD1, 6 bases. Trimming removed 0 bases from V and 5 bases from J, with 11 bases in between. Germline V gene lookup returns CDR1 SGHDT and CDR2 YYEEEE. The CDR3 is made up of 14 amino acids. CDR3 in amino acids: CASSLVRGRTEAFF. DNA for the CDR3: TGTGCCAGCAGCTTGGTCAGGGGTCGAACTGAAGCTTTCTTT.

The rearrangement uses TRBV19 and TRBJ1-5; 7 bases fit TRBD1. The CDR3 has 16 amino acids. Germline trimming cut 5 bases from V and 4 bases from J; bases unmatched to any gene: 11. Germline CDR1 and CDR2: LNHDA and SQIVND (reference sequence). The CDR3 protein is CASSGERGQWNQPQHF. CDR3 nucleotides: TGTGCCAGTAGTGGGGAAAGGGGACAGTGGAATCAGCCCCAGCATTTT.

This chain uses TRBV5-1 with TRBJ2-5; tentatively, D is TRBD1 (5 bases). The V end lost 1 base, the J end lost 0 bases, and 7 bases lay between the germline ends. Germline CDR1 reads SGHRS; CDR2 reads YFSETQ. This CDR3 has 14 amino acids. The CDR3 DNA reads TGCGCCAGCAGCTTGACGACAGACCAAGAGACCCAGTACTTC. Translated: CASSLTTDQETQYF.

The chain has TRBV6-5 and TRBJ1-2, with a possible D match to TRBD1 (5 bases). Germline V lookup: CDR1 MNHEY, CDR2 SVGAGI. V was clipped by 7 bases and J by 2 bases, with 14 bases between them. This CDR3 contains 14 residues. The CDR3 loop reads CASTPPGGNYGYTF. In nucleotides, the CDR3 is TGTGCCAGCACCCCCCCGGGGGGAAACTATGGCTACACCTTC.

The V and J genes are TRBV7-9 and TRBJ1-5, with 11 bases fitting TRBD1. The CDR3 runs 16 residues. V was pared by 5 bases and J by 6 bases, with 9 bases of the junction left unmatched. Germline CDR1 reads SEHNR; CDR2 reads FQNEAQ (reference sequence). The CDR3 sequence: CASSKTGQGAAQPQHF. For the CDR3, the DNA is TGTGCCAGCAGCAAAACCGGACAGGGGGCGGCTCAGCCCCAGCATTTT.

The chain carries TRBV28 and TRBJ1-3, with TRBD1 identical over 7 bases. Germline V gives CDR1 MDHEN, CDR2 SYDVKM. The trim removed 5 bases at V and 4 bases at J, leaving 8 bases unmatched. The length of the CDR3 is 15 residues. The CDR3 spells CASSGQADYGNTIYF. CDR3 sequence (DNA): TGTGCCAGCAGTGGACAGGCCGATTACGGAAACACCATATATTTT.

The chain couples TRBV3-1 (or the pseudogene TRBV3-2) to TRBJ1-2, with D possibly matching TRBD1 (5 bases). Trimming cost V 1 base and J 1 base, with 16 bases left between them. This CDR3 has 17 amino acids. Germline V gene sequence: CDR1 LGHDT, CDR2 YNNKEL (reference sequence). The CDR3 DNA sequence: TGTGCCAGCAGCCAAGCTGGACAACAGTATCTTAACTATGGCTACACCTTC. It is translated as CASSQAGQQYLNYGYTF.

This clone is medium-sized (0.01 to 0.1%) in the sample. This sequence joins TRBV27 and TRBJ2-1; 8 bases are a match to TRBD1. The length of the CDR3 is 14 residues. CDR1 is MNHEY, CDR2 SMNVEV, per germline (reference sequence). J was trimmed by 8 bases and V by 3 bases; bases with no gene match: 6. The CDR3 nucleotides are TGTGCCAGCAGTTTGTCGACAGGGGAGGATGAGCAGTTCTTC. It codes for CASSLSTGEDEQFF.

V usage is TRBV2 and J usage is TRBJ1-4; possible D gene TRBD1, 6 bases. The germline CDR1 and CDR2 sequences are SNHLY and FYNNEI. This CDR3 has 14 residues. Trimming removed 0 bases at V and 7 bases at J, with 9 bases between. DNA for the CDR3: TGTGCCAGCAGTGAAGCCAAGGGGGTTGAAAAACTGTTTTTT. Translation: CASSEAKGVEKLFF. The full variable domain, in which reference TRBV2 and TRBJ1-4 provide the parts outside the CDR3, is EPEVTQTPSHQVTQMGQEVILRCVPISNHLYFYWYRQILGQKVEFLVSFYNNEISEKSEIFDDQFSVERPDGSNFTLKIRSTKLEDSAMYFCASSEAKGVEKLFFGSGTQLSVL.

As regards this clone: At one of its ends the junction is not consistent with the germline gene, which may arise from a read error. The CDR3 protein is CAADSDVNYGYTF. The CDR3 coding sequence is TGCGCGGCTGACAGCGACGTTAACTATGGCTACACCTTC. The chain joins TRBV7-2 to TRBJ1-2, with a weak D call TRBD1 (5 bases). The CDR3 loop spans 13 amino acids. The germline V gene encodes CDR1 SGHTA and CDR2 FQGNSA.

This chain links TRBV30 with TRBJ1-2; D is unresolved. The CDR3 length is 13 residues. V was pared by 2 bases and J by 2 bases, with 9 bases between. Germline CDR1 GTSNPN, CDR2 SVGIG (reference sequence). The CDR3 bases are TGTGCCTGGAGTACGACATGGAACTATGGCTACACCTTC. This translates into CAWSTTWNYGYTF.